This TCR beta chain was sequenced in a study of shared clonotypes between healthy human individuals. Background on the study: A donor's plate count was three for CD4 naive and three for CD4 memory; CD8 naive had two and CD8 memory one. General study results and limits: Generally, naive subsets (rather than memory subsets) showed larger estimated richness.

Genomic DNA (from each subset) was split evenly across several immunoSEQ plates. About 30,000 T cell genomes, or around 200 ng DNA, went into the sorted-subset replicate PCRs. Clones were sequenced by immunoSEQ multiplex PCR, and TCRdb holds only the in-frame ones, with some missing. Seen here are roughly 500,000 clones, around 96% observed once, and the top ten hold about 0.064%. Germline loops: CDR1 MGHDK, CDR2 SYGVNS. The CDR3 consists of 16 residues. V lost 2 bases, J lost 6 bases, and 17 bases lay in between. Concerning this clone: Its antigen is not known.

The source material was naive CD4+ T cells sorted from blood. The subset denotes: CD45RA+ positively selected. The origin of this receptor is a woman younger than 45 in good health. This sequence joins TRBV25-1 and TRBJ2-4; either TRBD1 or TRBD2 may supply D (5 bases each). This CDR3 reads CASSEAGTSVRNIQYF. In DNA form, the CDR3 reads TGTGCCAGCAGTGAAGCCGGGACGTCGGTGCGAAACATTCAGTACTTC. Together with reference TRBV25-1 and TRBJ2-4, the CDR3 gives the full variable domain: EADIYQTPRYLVIGTGKKITLECSQTMGHDKMYWYQQDPGMELHLIHYSYGVNSTEKGDLSSESTVSRIRTEHFPLTLESARPSHTSQYLCASSEAGTSVRNIQYFGAGTRLSVL.